Sequencing of this TCR beta chain was carried out in a study of identical twins. As regards this clonotype: Its antigen is unknown.

The CDR3 spans 14 residues. Trimming at V came to 5 bases and at J to 5 bases, leaving 5 bases not matched to a gene. The germline gives CDR1 SGHRS, CDR2 YFSETQ. Study-level points and caveats: Modelling underestimated the level of out-of-frame TCR alpha sharing observed in monozygotic twins. Abundant beta clonotypes from cord blood had fewer insertions, unlike memory repertoires, which showed none.

A universal primer site came from template switching; cDNA carried unique molecular identifiers. A single record per CDR3 protein comes from TCRdb applying MiXCR to the 5' RACE reads. The repertoire holds just over 450,000 distinct CDR3 sequences, with approximately 15% as singletons. The same data also contributed to another study, on yellow fever vaccine responses in identical twins. From that second work: The T cell response to vaccination in identical twins was reportedly partly convergent and partly personalized.

The chain carries TRBV5-1 and TRBJ2-3, with 10 bases fitting TRBD2. The receptor was isolated from a woman between 18 and 30 years old in good health. The specimen sequenced was CD4+ T cells sorted from blood. The DNA for the CDR3 is TGCGCCAGCAGAAGCGGGGGGGCAAAAGATACGCAGTATTTT. It codes for CASRSGGAKDTQYF.